This T cell receptor (beta chain) was retrieved from a study of vaccination and CD4 T cells after COVID-19. Treatment described: 10-day PBMC culture with coronavirus spike peptide pools or control peptides (ViraFEST assay). CD4+ T lymphocytes from the unexposed donor were collected before the COVID-19 pandemic (2011-2018). Researchers used the Oncomine TCR Beta short-read assay to sequence DNA from cultured CD4+ T cells. Genomic DNA from cultured CD4+ T cells was extracted. TCRdb ran MiXCR on the PCR reads and lists one entry per CDR3 protein. There are thousands of distinct CDR3 sequences in the sample; around 40% occur only once, and 35% lies in the top ten. Points on this clonotype: As yet, its antigen is unknown.

The origin of this receptor is a human donor in good health. The sequenced sample consisted of CD4+ T cells from blood, cultured in vitro.

The CDR3 is CASSRRAANTGELFF. CDR3 bases: TGTGCCAGCTCACGGAGGGCAGCGAACACCGGGGAGCTGTTTTTT. The chain couples TRBV18 to TRBJ2-2; maybe TRBD2 (6 bases). V lost 4 bases to trimming and J lost 0 bases, with 9 bases between them. Germline CDR1 and CDR2: KGHSH and LQKENI. The CDR3 length is 15 residues. The full variable domain, rest sourced from reference TRBV18 and TRBJ2-2, is NAGVMQNPRHLVRRRGQEARLRCSPMKGHSHVYWYRQLPEEGLKFMVYLQKENIIDESGMPKERFSAEFPKEGPSILRIQQVVRGDSAAYFCASSRRAANTGELFFGEGSRLTVL.